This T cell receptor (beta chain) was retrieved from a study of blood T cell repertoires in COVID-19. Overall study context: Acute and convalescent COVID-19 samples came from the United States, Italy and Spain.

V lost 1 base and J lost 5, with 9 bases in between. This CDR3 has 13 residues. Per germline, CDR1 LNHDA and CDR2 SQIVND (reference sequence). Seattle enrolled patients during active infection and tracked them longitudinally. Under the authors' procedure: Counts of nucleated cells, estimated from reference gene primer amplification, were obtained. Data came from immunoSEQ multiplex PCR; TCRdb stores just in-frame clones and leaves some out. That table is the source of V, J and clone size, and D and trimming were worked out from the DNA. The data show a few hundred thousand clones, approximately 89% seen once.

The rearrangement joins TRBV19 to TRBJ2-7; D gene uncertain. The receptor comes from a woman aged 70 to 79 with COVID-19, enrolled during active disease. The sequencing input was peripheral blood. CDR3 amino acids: CASSIAREDEQYF. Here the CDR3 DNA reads TGTGCCAGTAGTATAGCAAGAGAAGACGAGCAGTACTTC.